Below are 21 T cell receptor beta chains sequenced from a single sample in a study of radiotherapy plus CTLA-4 blockade in lung cancer. Generated by immunoSEQ multiplex PCR, the TCRdb table keeps only in-frame clones and is missing some. The profile shows 110,000 or so clones, approximately 80% of them singletons. Here the sequenced sample was peripheral blood, taken from a patient treated with radiotherapy plus ipilimumab. These receptors were obtained from a human donor with non-small cell lung cancer who had a partial response to radiotherapy plus ipilimumab.

This clone was counted only a few times. The chain joins TRBV30 to TRBJ2-5; D is possibly TRBD2 (6 bases). The CDR3 has 13 residues. The V end was cut by 1 base, the J end by 7 bases, with 13 bases between. Germline V gene sequence: CDR1 GTSNPN, CDR2 SVGIG (reference sequence). The CDR3 bases are TGTGCCTGGAGTGGGGACTCCCTAGGGACCCAGTACTTC. Translated, it gives CAWSGDSLGTQYF. The full variable domain, rest sourced from reference TRBV30 and TRBJ2-5, is SQTIHQWPATLVQPVGSPLSLECTVEGTSNPNLYWYRQAAGRGLQLLFYSVGIGQISSEVPQNLSASRPQDRQFILSSKKLLLSDSGFYLCAWSGDSLGTQYFGPGTRLLVL.

The J gene is TRBJ1-4, the V gene TRBV7-9, with a tentative D call TRBD1 (5 bases). Germline lookup yields CDR1 SEHNR and CDR2 FQNEAQ (reference sequence). This CDR3 has 15 amino acids. V was trimmed by 5 bases and J by 0 bases, leaving 10 bases between them. The CDR3 loop is CASSDGQATNEKLFF. The CDR3 nucleotides read TGTGCCAGCAGCGACGGACAAGCAACTAATGAAAAACTGTTTTTT.

V usage is TRBV6-1 and J usage is TRBJ2-1; 10 positions agree with TRBD2. This CDR3 comprises 12 residues. Germline-derived CDR1 and CDR2 are MNHNS and SASEGT. V lost 8 bases and J lost 8; bases outside the gene matches: 3. CDR3 bases: TGTGCCAGCGGGGGGACTAGCGATGAGCAGTTCTTC. Translation gives CASGGTSDEQFF.

The chain has TRBV20-1 and TRBJ1-5; D possibly corresponds to TRBD1 (5 bases). Germline CDR1 and CDR2: DFQATT and SNEGSKA (reference sequence). This CDR3 has 11 residues. Trimming took off 8 bases at V and 4 bases at J, with 9 bases between the two ends. The CDR3 is CSIQGNQPQHF. CDR3 coding DNA: TGCAGTATTCAGGGAAATCAGCCCCAGCATTTT.

This clone showed up just once. V and J are TRBV9 and TRBJ2-5; 8 nucleotides align to TRBD2. There are 12 residues in the CDR3. Trimming took 3 bases from V and 5 from J; bases not matched to a gene: 0. Germline CDR1 reads SGDLS; CDR2 reads YYNGEE. The CDR3 nucleotides read TGTGCCAGCAGCGCGGGGGGGGAGACCCAGTACTTC. This encodes CASSAGGETQYF.

Note on this clone: The same CDR3 can be traced to other DNA sequences in this sample. The chain combines TRBV19 with TRBJ1-5, with D perhaps matching TRBD1 (6 bases). The CDR3 is 15 residues long. Germline V gives CDR1 LNHDA, CDR2 SQIVND (reference sequence). Deletions cut 3 bases from V and 3 bases from J, with 12 bases between. The CDR3 nucleotides are TGTGCCAGTAGTATTACTACAGGGAACAATCAGCCCCAGCATTTT. This sequence encodes CASSITTGNNQPQHF.

This clone occurred once. For the CDR3, the DNA is TGTGCCAGCAGTGAGACAACAGGGGGCTTGAAAGCTTTCTTT. Protein: CASSETTGGLKAFF. This chain links TRBV6-1 with TRBJ1-1; 9 bases match TRBD1. The CDR3 runs 14 residues. V was clipped by 3 bases and J by 9 bases; unmatched bases: 8. The germline gives CDR1 MNHNS, CDR2 SASEGT.

The rearrangement links TRBV18 to TRBJ2-1; D unclear. Trimming took 4 bases from V and 6 from J, leaving 7 bases between them. The CDR3 sequence is 12 residues long. CDR1 and CDR2 from the germline V gene are KGHSH and LQKENI. The CDR3 coding sequence is TGTGCCAGCTCACGCGAACGCAATGAGCAGTTCTTC. It translates to CASSRERNEQFF.

The chain couples TRBV7-2 to TRBJ2-1; 7 bases fit TRBD1. Germline V gene lookup returns CDR1 SGHTA and CDR2 FQGNSA. The CDR3 has 17 residues. Germline trimming cut 4 bases from V and 9 bases from J; bases unmatched to any gene: 18. The CDR3 region has the DNA TGTGCCAGCAGCTCCAGACAGGGAGCCTTCGTAGGTACTGAGCAGTTCTTC. Its translation is CASSSRQGAFVGTEQFF.

The J gene is TRBJ2-3, the V gene TRBV2; the D is unclear. The V end lost 2 bases, the J end lost 3 bases, and 3 bases lay between the germline ends. The CDR3 has 12 amino acids. CDR1 is SNHLY, CDR2 FYNNEI, per germline. The CDR3 loop is CASSELTDTQYF. The CDR3 nucleotides are TGTGCCAGCAGTGAACTGACAGATACGCAGTATTTT. Based on the CDR3 plus reference TRBV2 and TRBJ2-3, the full variable domain is EPEVTQTPSHQVTQMGQEVILRCVPISNHLYFYWYRQILGQKVEFLVSFYNNEISEKSEIFDDQFSVERPDGSNFTLKIRSTKLEDSAMYFCASSELTDTQYFGPGTRLTVL.

The genes are TRBV5-1 and TRBJ2-5, with 8 bases matching TRBD1. The V and J ends lost 3 bases and 2 bases, in that order; junction bases with no gene match: 6. This CDR3 has 15 amino acids. CDR1 and CDR2 (germline): SGHRS, YFSETQ. CDR3 region: CASSSGGTGQETQYF. The CDR3 nucleotides are TGCGCCAGCAGCTCGGGCGGGACAGGTCAAGAGACCCAGTACTTC.

The rearrangement links TRBV6-5 to TRBJ2-5; 9 bases map to TRBD1. The junction had 7 bases not matched to a gene; V was cut back by 6 bases and J by 5 bases. Germline assignment: CDR1 MNHEY and CDR2 SVGAGI. The CDR3 spans 14 residues. CDR3 sequence: CASRSVGTGETQYF. The CDR3 bases are TGTGCCAGCAGATCCGTCGGGACAGGGGAGACCCAGTACTTC.

The V call is TRBV18, the J call TRBJ2-7; D is possibly TRBD1 (5 bases). CDR1 and CDR2 (germline): KGHSH, LQKENI. CDR3 length equals 12 residues. V shed 5 bases and J shed 4 bases, with 9 bases lying between them. In nucleotides, the CDR3 is TGTGCCAGCTCATCGACAGCTTACGAGCAGTACTTC. Its protein product is CASSSTAYEQYF.

The V call is TRBV18, the J call TRBJ2-7; the match to TRBD2 covers 11 bases. The V segment lost 3 bases and the J segment 4 bases; nucleotides outside the gene matches: 2. The CDR3 extends over 14 amino acids. Germline CDR1 and CDR2: KGHSH and LQKENI. As DNA, the CDR3 is TGTGCCAGCTCACCGACTAGCGGGATATACGAGCAGTACTTC. Translating it yields CASSPTSGIYEQYF.

This clone appeared a few times. The rearrangement joins TRBV7-9 to TRBJ1-4; 12 bases line up with TRBD1. J was trimmed by 7 bases and V by 0 bases; bases with no gene match: 0. This CDR3 spans 15 amino acids. Per the germline V gene, CDR1 is SEHNR and CDR2 is FQNEAQ (reference sequence). The CDR3 reads CASSLAGQGAEKLFF. CDR3 DNA sequence: TGTGCCAGCAGCTTAGCGGGACAGGGGGCTGAAAAACTGTTTTTT.

The chain uses TRBV18 and TRBJ2-7; 7 bases are shared with TRBD1. J was trimmed by 7 bases and V by 2 bases; bases with no gene match: 8. In germline, CDR1 is KGHSH, CDR2 LQKENI. This CDR3 has 14 residues. In DNA, the CDR3 is TGTGCCAGCTCACCAGTGGGACAGACGGGTGAGCAGTACGTC. This translates into CASSPVGQTGEQYV.

As to this clone: One end of the junction fails to match germline, which may point to a read error. The V gene is TRBV6-5, the J gene TRBJ1-4, with D unclear. The CDR3 contains 14 residues. CDR1 and CDR2 (germline): MNHEY, SVGAGI. CDR3 residues: CACRGRAGNEKLFF. The DNA of the CDR3 is TGTGCCTGCAGAGGTCGGGCGGGAAATGAAAAACTGTTTTTT.

This clone turned up a few times. This chain uses TRBV6-4 with TRBJ2-1; possibly TRBD1 for D (7 bases). Trimming removed 6 bases from V and 10 bases from J, with 16 bases in between. Germline V gene sequence: CDR1 MRHNA, CDR2 SNTAGT. This CDR3 has 13 amino acids. The CDR3 nucleotides read TGTGCCAGCAGCGCGGGACAGCCTTCGGAGCAGTTCTTC. Translated, it gives CASSAGQPSEQFF.

The rearrangement uses TRBV15 and TRBJ2-5, with TRBD2 matching over 8 bases. The V segment lost 8 bases and the J segment 5 bases; nucleotides outside the gene matches: 7. Germline V gene lookup returns CDR1 LNHNV and CDR2 YYDKDF (reference sequence). CDR3 length: 13 residues. CDR3 sequence reads: CATRTGGAETQYF. In nucleotides, the CDR3 is TGTGCCACCCGCACGGGGGGGGCCGAGACCCAGTACTTC.

The V and J genes are TRBV5-6 and TRBJ2-5, with D unresolved. The CDR3 is 14 residues long. CDR1 is SGHDT, CDR2 YYEEEE, per germline. V dropped 4 bases and J dropped 2 bases, with 12 bases sitting between them. DNA of the CDR3: TGTGCCAGCAGCCGAGATCCCCTTCAAGAGACCCAGTACTTC. This translates into CASSRDPLQETQYF.

The J gene is TRBJ2-1, the V gene TRBV10-3, with 12 bases identical to TRBD2. This CDR3 is built from 15 residues. Germline CDR1 reads ENHRY; CDR2 reads SYGVKD. The ends lost 2 bases at V and 8 bases at J; junction bases unmatched: 4. In DNA, the CDR3 is TGTGCCATCAGTGAGGCTAGCGGGAGGGCTGATGAGCAGTTCTTC. It is translated as CAISEASGRADEQFF.